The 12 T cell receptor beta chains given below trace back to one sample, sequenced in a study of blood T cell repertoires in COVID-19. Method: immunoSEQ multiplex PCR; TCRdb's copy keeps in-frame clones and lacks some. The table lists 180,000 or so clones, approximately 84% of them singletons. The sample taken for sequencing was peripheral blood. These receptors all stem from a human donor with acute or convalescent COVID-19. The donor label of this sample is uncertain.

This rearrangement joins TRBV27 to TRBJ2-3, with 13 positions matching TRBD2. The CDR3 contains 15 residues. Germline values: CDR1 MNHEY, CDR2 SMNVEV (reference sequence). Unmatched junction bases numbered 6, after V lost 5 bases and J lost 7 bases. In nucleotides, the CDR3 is TGTGCCAGCAGTCGGGGACTAGCGGGGCCCTATACGCAGTATTTT. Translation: CASSRGLAGPYTQYF.

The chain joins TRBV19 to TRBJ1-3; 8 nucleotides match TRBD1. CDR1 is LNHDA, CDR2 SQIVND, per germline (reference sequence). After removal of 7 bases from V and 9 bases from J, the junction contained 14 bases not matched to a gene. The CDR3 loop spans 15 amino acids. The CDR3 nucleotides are TGTGCCAGTACTCCTGGACAGGGTAGAGGACTCACCATATATTTT. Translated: CASTPGQGRGLTIYF.

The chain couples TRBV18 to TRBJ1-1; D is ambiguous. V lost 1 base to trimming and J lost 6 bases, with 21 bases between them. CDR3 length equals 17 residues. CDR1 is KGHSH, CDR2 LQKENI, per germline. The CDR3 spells CASSPLRPTPERAEAFF. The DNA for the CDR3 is TGTGCCAGCTCACCACTCCGGCCTACCCCAGAGAGGGCTGAAGCTTTCTTT.

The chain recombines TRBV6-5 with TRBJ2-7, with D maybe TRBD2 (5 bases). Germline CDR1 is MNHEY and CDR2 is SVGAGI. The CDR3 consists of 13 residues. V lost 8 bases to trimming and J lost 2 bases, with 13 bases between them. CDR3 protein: CASPRGETYEQYF. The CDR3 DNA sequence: TGTGCCAGCCCTCGGGGAGAAACCTACGAGCAGTACTTC.

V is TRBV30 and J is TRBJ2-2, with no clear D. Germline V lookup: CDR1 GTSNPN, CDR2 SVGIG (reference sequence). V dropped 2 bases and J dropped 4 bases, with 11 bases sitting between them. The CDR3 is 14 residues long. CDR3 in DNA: TGTGCCTGGAGTTTAGCCTTGGGCACCGGGGAGCTGTTTTTT. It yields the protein CAWSLALGTGELFF.

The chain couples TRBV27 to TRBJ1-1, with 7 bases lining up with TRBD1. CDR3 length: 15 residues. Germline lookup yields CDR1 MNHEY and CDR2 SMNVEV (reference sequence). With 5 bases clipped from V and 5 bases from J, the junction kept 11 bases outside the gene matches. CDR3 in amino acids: CASSARQGAGTEAFF. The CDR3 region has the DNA TGTGCCAGCAGTGCCCGACAGGGTGCGGGGACTGAAGCTTTCTTT.

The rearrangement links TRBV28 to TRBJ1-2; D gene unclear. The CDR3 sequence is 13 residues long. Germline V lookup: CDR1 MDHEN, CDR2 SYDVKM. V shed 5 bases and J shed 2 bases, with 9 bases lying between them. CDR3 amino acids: CASSVRGNYGYTF. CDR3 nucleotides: TGTGCCAGCAGTGTAAGAGGGAACTATGGCTACACCTTC.

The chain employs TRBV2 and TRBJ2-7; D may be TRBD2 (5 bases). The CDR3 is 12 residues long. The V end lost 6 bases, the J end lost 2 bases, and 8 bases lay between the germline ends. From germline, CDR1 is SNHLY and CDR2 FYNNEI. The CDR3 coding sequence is TGTGCCAGCAGAGGAGGTCCCTACGAGCAGTACTTC. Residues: CASRGGPYEQYF.

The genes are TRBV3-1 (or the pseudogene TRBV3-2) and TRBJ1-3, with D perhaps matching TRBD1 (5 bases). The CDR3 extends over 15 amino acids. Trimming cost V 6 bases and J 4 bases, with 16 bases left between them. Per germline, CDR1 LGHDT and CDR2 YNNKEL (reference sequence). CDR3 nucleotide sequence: TGTGCCAGCAGTCTATACAGGACATGGGGAAACACCATATATTTT. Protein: CASSLYRTWGNTIYF.

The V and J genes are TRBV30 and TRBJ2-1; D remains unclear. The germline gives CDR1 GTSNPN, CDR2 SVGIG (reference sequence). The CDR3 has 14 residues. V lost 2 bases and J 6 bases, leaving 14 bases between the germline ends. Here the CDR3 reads CAWSKPEVSNEQFF. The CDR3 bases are TGTGCCTGGAGTAAGCCAGAGGTCTCCAATGAGCAGTTCTTC.

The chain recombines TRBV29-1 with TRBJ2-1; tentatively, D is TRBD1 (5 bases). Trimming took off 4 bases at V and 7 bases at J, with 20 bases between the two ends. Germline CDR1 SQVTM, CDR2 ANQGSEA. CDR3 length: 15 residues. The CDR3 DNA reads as TGCAGCGTTGGGAAGGACAAAGGGTTGATAAATGAGCAGTTCTTC. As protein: CSVGKDKGLINEQFF.

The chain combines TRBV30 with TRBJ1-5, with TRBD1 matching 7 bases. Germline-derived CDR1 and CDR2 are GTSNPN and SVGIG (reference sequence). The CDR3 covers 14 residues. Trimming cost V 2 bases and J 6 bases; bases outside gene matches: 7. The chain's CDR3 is CAWSLTGEAQPQHF. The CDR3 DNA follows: TGTGCCTGGAGTCTCACAGGGGAGGCTCAGCCCCAGCATTTT. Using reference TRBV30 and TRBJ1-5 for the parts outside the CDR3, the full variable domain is SQTIHQWPATLVQPVGSPLSLECTVEGTSNPNLYWYRQAAGRGLQLLFYSVGIGQISSEVPQNLSASRPQDRQFILSSKKLLLSDSGFYLCAWSLTGEAQPQHFGDGTRLSIL.